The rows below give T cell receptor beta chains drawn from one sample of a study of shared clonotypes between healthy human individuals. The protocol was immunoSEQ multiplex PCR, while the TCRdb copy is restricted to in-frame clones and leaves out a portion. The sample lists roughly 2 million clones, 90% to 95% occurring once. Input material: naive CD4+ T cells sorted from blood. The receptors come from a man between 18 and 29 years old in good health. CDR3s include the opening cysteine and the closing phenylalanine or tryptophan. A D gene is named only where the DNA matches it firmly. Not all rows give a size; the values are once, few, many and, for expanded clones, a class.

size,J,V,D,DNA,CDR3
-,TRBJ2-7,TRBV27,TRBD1,TGTGCCAGCGCTATTACCTCACCAGGGGGCTACGAGCAGTACTTC,CASAITSPGGYEQYF
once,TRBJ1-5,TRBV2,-,TGTGCCAGCAACTACGGAACCGAGCAGCCCCAGCATTTT,CASNYGTEQPQHF
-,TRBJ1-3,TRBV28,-,TGTGCCAGCAGTTTCTACTCTGGAAACACCATATATTTT,CASSFYSGNTIYF
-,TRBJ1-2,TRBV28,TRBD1,TGTGCCAGCAGTTTATATCAGGGGGCGCATGGCTACACCTTC,CASSLYQGAHGYTF
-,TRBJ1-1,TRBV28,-,TGTGCCAGCAGTTGGGAGACCTTCCGAGACACTGAAGCTTTCTTT,CASSWETFRDTEAFF
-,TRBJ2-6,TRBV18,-,TGTGCCAGCTCACCAAGGGGTTCTGGGGCCAACGTCCTGACTTTC,CASSPRGSGANVLTF
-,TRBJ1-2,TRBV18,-,TGTGCCAGCTCACCACCGATCGGCCTTTCGGGCTACACCTTC,CASSPPIGLSGYTF
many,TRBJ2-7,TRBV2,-,TGTGCCAGCAGTTCCTACGTGGGGCAGTACTTC,CASSSYVGQYF
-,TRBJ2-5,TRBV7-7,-,TGTGCTAGCAGCTTATTCGGGTCAGGTACCGAGGAGACCCAGTACTTC,CASSLFGSGTEETQYF
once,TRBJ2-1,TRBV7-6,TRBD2,TGTGCCAGCAGCAACTCCGGGACTAGCGGGAGGCCCTACAATGAGCAGTTCTTC,CASSNSGTSGRPYNEQFF
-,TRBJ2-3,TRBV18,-,TGTGCCAGCTCAGGGGGCCGGGGCACAGATACGCAGTATTTT,CASSGGRGTDTQYF
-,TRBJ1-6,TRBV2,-,TGTGCCAGCAGTGACCTACAGGGACCAAATTCACCCCTCCACTTT,CASSDLQGPNSPLHF
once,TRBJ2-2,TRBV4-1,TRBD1,TGCGCCAGCAGCCTCCCGACAGGGGTCCTCACCGGGGAGCTGTTTTTT,CASSLPTGVLTGELFF
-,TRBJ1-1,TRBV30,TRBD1,TGTGCCCACCCCGGGACAGGGCATCGAGCTTTCTTT,CAHPGTGHRAFF
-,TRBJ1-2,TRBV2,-,TGTGCCAGCAGCAAGAGAGGGGCGGAGGTTGGCTACACCTTC,CASSKRGAEVGYTF
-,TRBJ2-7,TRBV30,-,TGTGCCTGGAGTATGGGAGGATCGTACGAGCAGTACTTC,CAWSMGGSYEQYF
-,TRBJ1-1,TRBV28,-,TGTGCCAGCAGTTTTGACCTAATTGGGGGGGACACTGAAGCTTTCTTT,CASSFDLIGGDTEAFF
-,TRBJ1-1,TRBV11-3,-,TGTGCCAGCAGTTTGGGGCTGAACACTGAAGCTTTCTTT,CASSLGLNTEAFF
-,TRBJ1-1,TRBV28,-,TGTGCCAGCAAAGTGGGAGGGCGTGAAGCTTTCTTT,CASKVGGREAFF
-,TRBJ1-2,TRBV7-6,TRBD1,TGTGCCAGCAGCTTAGGCGGGACAGCTAACTATGGCTACACCTTC,CASSLGGTANYGYTF
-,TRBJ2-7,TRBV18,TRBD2,TGTGCCAGCTCGCCTAGCGGGAGGACATCTCCCGAGCAGTACTTC,CASSPSGRTSPEQYF
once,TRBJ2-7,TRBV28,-,TGTGCCAGCAGTTTAGGGGCTCCCAACTACGAGCAGTACTTC,CASSLGAPNYEQYF
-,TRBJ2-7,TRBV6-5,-,TGTGCCAGCAGCACTAGCCTAACGGACGCCTCCGAGCAGTACTTC,CASSTSLTDASEQYF
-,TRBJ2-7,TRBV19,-,TGTGCCAGTAGTAACGGGCATTACTACGAGCAGTACTTC,CASSNGHYYEQYF
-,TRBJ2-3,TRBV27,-,TGTGCCAGCAGTTTCAGGCTAGTCACAGATACGCAGTATTTT,CASSFRLVTDTQYF
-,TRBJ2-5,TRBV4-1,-,TGCGCCAGCAGCCAAAACGCCCTGCAAGAGACCCAGTACTTC,CASSQNALQETQYF
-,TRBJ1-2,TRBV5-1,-,TGCGCCAGCAGCTCGGATGGGGGTGGCTACACCTTC,CASSSDGGGYTF
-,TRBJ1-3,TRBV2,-,TGTGCCAGCAGGCAGGTGCAAAACGGAAACACCATATATTTT,CASRQVQNGNTIYF
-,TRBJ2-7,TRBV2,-,TGTGCCAGCAGCGACATCGGACAGTACTACGAGCAGTACTTC,CASSDIGQYYEQYF
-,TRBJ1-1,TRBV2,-,TGTGCCATCACGGGTTCGGGGCCTGAAGCTTTCTTT,CAITGSGPEAFF
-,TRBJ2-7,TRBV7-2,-,TGTGCCAGCAGCTTAGGGGGGGGCACCTACGAGCAGTACTTC,CASSLGGGTYEQYF
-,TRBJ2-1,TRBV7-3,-,TGTGCCAGCAGCTCGGGGGATGAGCAGTTCTTC,CASSSGDEQFF
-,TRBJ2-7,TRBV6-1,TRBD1,TGTGCCAGCAGTGCGACAGGGAAAGGTGGCGAGCAGTACTTC,CASSATGKGGEQYF
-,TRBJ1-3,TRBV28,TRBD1,TGTGCCAGCGGGACAGGGAACACCATATATTTT,CASGTGNTIYF
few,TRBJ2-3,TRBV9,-,TGTGCCAGCAGCGTAGAAACAGATACGCAGTATTTT,CASSVETDTQYF